This T cell receptor beta chain was captured by sequencing in a study of blood T cell repertoires in COVID-19. Across the whole study: Acute-phase and convalescent COVID-19 samples originated in the United States, Italy and Spain. Sources were T cells, B-cell-depleted T cells, or PBMCs; the material itself was cDNA or gDNA.

CDR3 length: 14 residues. Germline lookup yields CDR1 MDHEN and CDR2 SYDVKM. Unmatched junction bases numbered 4, after V lost 6 bases and J lost 2 bases. Clones were read by immunoSEQ multiplex PCR, and TCRdb kept only the in-frame ones, dropping some. This table holds 200,000 to 300,000 clones, about 85% found once. Sequenced material: peripheral blood. The receptor was isolated from a man aged 60 to 69 who had recovered from COVID-19. J is TRBJ1-1 and V is TRBV28, with TRBD1 identical over 9 bases. The CDR3 nucleotides read TGTGCCAGCAGGAGACAGGGGGGCAACACTGAAGCTTTCTTT. Its translation is CASRRQGGNTEAFF.